This T cell receptor beta chain was sequenced during a study of graft-versus-host responses after intestinal transplantation. Regarding the study as a whole: Allograft graft-versus-host to host-versus-graft clonal ratios ran high in patients with graft-donor T cell macrochimerism.

The protocol was immunoSEQ multiplex PCR, while the TCRdb copy is restricted to in-frame clones and leaves out a portion. The table shows approximately 37,000 clones, with about nine tenths occurring only once. A remark on this clone: Antigen specificity is unknown.

Intraepithelial plus lamina propria lymphocytes were released by processing graft tissue. This receptor was identified in a human patient who received an intestinal transplant, so some T cells may come from the graft donor. The source material was ileum tissue, sampled around 190 days after intestinal transplant.

As DNA, the CDR3 is TGTGCCAGCAGCCACAGGGGGCGGTCCGGGGAGCTGTTTTTT. Translation: CASSHRGRSGELFF. This chain links TRBV5-6 with TRBJ2-2, with 9 nucleotides matching TRBD1. CDR1 and CDR2 (germline): SGHDT, YYEEEE. The CDR3 loop spans 14 amino acids. V trimming: 4 bases; J trimming: 6 bases; junction bases outside the gene matches: 4.